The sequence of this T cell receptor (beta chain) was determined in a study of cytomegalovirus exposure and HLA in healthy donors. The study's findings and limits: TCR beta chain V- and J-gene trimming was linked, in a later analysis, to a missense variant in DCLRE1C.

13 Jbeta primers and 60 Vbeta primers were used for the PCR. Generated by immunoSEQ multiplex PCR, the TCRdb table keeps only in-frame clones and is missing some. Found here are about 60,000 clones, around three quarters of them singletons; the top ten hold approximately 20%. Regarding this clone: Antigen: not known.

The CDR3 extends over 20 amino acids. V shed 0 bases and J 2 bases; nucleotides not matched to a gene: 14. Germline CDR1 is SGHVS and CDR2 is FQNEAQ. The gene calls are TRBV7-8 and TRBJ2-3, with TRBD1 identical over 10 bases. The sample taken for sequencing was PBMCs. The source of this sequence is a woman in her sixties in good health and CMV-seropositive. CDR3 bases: TGTGCCAGCAGCTTAGCGAGAGGAATAGGACAGGGGGATTCCACAGATACGCAGTATTTT. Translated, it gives CASSLARGIGQGDSTDTQYF.